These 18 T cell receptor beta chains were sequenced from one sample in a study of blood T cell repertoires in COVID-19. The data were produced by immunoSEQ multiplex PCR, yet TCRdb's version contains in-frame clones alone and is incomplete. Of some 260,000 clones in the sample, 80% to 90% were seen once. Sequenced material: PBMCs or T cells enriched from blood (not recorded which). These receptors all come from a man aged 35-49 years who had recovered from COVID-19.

CDR3 sequence reads: CASSRDSGGTGELFF. The CDR3 DNA is TGTGCCAGCAGTCGGGACTCCGGTGGGACCGGGGAGCTGTTTTTT. V usage is TRBV2 and J usage is TRBJ2-2; D is perhaps TRBD2 (6 bases). This CDR3 is 15 amino acids long. The V end lost 5 bases, the J end lost 5 bases, and 15 bases lay between the germline ends. The V gene's germline CDR1 is SNHLY and CDR2 FYNNEI.

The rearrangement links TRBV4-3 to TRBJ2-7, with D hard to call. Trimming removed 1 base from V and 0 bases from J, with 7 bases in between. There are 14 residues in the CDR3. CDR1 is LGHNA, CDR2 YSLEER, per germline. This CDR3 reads CASSQGADSYEQYF. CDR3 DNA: TGCGCCAGCAGCCAAGGTGCAGACTCCTACGAGCAGTACTTC.

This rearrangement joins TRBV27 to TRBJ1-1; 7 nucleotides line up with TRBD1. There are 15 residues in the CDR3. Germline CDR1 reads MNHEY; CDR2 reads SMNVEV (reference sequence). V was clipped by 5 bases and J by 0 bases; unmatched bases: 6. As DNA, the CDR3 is TGTGCCAGCAGTCCATGGACAGGTTTGAACACTGAAGCTTTCTTT. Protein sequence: CASSPWTGLNTEAFF.

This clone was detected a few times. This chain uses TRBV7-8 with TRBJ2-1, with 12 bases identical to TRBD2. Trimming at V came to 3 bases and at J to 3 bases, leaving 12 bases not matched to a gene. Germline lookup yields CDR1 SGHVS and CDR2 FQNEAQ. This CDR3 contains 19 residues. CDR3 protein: CASSFSGLAGSRYYNEQFF. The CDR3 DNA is TGTGCCAGCAGCTTTAGTGGACTAGCGGGAAGCCGTTACTACAATGAGCAGTTCTTC.

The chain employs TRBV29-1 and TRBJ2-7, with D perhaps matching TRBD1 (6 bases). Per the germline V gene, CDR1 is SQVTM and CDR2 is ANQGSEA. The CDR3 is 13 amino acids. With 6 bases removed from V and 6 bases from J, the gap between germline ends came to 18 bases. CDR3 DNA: TGCAGCGTAGCCACAGGGAATTTCCTCGAGCAGTACTTC. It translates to CSVATGNFLEQYF.

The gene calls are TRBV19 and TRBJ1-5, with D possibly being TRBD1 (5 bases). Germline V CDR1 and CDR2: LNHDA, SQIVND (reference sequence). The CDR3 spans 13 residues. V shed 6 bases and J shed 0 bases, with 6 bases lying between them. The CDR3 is CASSDSSNQPQHF. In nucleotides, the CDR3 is TGTGCCAGTAGCGACAGTAGCAATCAGCCCCAGCATTTT.

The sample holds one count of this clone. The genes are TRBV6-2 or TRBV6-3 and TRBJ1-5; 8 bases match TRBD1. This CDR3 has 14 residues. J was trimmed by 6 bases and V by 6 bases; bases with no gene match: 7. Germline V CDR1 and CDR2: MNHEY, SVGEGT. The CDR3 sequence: CASSPGQGSQPQHF. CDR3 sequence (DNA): TGTGCCAGCAGCCCCGGACAGGGAAGTCAGCCCCAGCATTTT.

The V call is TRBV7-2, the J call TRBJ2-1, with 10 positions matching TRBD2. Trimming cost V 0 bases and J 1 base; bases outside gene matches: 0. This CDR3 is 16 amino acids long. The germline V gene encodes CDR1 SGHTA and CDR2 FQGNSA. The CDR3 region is CASSLASGRSYNEQFF. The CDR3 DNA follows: TGTGCCAGCAGCTTAGCTAGCGGGAGGTCCTACAATGAGCAGTTCTTC.

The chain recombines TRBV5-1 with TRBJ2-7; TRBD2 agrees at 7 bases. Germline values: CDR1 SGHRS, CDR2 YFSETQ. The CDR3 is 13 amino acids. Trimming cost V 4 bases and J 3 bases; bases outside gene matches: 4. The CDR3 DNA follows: TGCGCCAGCAGCGCCGCGGGGGTCTACGAGCAGTACTTC. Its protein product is CASSAAGVYEQYF.

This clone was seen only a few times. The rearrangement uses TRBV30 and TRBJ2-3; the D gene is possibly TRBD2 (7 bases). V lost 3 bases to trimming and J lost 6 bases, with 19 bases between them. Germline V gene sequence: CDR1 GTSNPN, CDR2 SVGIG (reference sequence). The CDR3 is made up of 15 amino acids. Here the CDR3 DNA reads TGTGCCTGGAGCACCTTGGGGGGGGGCCCCGATACGCAGTATTTT. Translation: CAWSTLGGGPDTQYF. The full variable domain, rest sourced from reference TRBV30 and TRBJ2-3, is SQTIHQWPATLVQPVGSPLSLECTVEGTSNPNLYWYRQAAGRGLQLLFYSVGIGQISSEVPQNLSASRPQDRQFILSSKKLLLSDSGFYLCAWSTLGGGPDTQYFGPGTRLTVL.

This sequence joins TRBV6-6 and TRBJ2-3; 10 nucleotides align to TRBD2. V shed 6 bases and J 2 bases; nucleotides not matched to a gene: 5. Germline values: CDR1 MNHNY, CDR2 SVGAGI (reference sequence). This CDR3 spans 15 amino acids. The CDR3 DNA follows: TGTGCCAGCAGAGTAGCGGGGGGATACACAGATACGCAGTATTTT. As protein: CASRVAGGYTDTQYF.

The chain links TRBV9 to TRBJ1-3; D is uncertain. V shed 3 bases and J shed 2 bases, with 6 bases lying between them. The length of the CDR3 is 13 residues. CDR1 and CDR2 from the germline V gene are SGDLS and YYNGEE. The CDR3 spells CASSAHPGNTIYF. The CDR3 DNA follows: TGTGCCAGCAGCGCCCATCCTGGAAACACCATATATTTT.

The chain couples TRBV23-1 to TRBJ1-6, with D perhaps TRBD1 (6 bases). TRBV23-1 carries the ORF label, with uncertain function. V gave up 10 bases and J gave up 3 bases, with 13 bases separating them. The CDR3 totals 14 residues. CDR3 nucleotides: TGCGCCAACAGCAGGGACAACTATAATTCACCCCTCCACTTT. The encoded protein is CANSRDNYNSPLHF.

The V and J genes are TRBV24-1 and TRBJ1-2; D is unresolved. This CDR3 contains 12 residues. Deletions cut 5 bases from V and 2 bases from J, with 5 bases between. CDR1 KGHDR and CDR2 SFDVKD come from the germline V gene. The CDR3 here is CATSVVNYGYTF. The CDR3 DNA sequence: TGTGCCACCAGTGTAGTCAACTATGGCTACACCTTC.

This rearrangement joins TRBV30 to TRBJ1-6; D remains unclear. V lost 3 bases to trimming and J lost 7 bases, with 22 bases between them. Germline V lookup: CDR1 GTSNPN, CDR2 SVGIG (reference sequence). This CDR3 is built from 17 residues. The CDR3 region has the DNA TGTGCCTGGAGACAGACCCCCCTGGTCCAGGCGAATTCACCCCTCCACTTT. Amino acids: CAWRQTPLVQANSPLHF.

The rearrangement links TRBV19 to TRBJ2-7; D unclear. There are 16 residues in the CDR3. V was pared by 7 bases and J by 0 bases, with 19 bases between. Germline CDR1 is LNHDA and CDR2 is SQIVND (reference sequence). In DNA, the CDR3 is TGTGCCAGTACCCCCGATGGCAGGCAAATCTCCTACGAGCAGTACTTC. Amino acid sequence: CASTPDGRQISYEQYF.

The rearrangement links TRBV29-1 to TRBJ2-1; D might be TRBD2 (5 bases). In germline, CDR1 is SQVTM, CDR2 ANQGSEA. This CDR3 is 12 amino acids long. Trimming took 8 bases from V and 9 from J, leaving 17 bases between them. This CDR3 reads CSYSSGRGEQFF. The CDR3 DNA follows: TGCAGCTATTCCTCCGGTCGGGGTGAGCAGTTCTTC.

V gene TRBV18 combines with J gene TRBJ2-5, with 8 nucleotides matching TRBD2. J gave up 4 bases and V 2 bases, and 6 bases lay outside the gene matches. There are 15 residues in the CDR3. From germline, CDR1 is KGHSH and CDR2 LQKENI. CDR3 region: CASSPSGGPGETQYF. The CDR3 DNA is TGTGCCAGCTCACCATCGGGGGGGCCTGGAGAGACCCAGTACTTC.